This T cell receptor beta chain was sequenced during a study of T-cell reconstitution after alpha-beta-depleted transplantation in children. Study conclusions and caveats: A year post-transplant, T-cell counts and diversity derived mostly from newly produced T cells. Surviving recipient T cells and thymic progenitors accounted for the high day-60 TCRbeta diversity observed in some patients. There were reportedly several hundred expanded graft clones from which alpha-beta T cells came about two months after transplant.

This clonotype was picked up a small number of times. What it binds is unknown. The CDR3 totals 14 residues. Germline CDR1 is SQVTM and CDR2 is ANQGSEA. With 7 bases clipped from V and 4 bases from J, the junction kept 8 bases outside the gene matches. The TCRbeta library was prepared with unique molecular identifiers. TCRdb re-derived calls from the PCR reads in MiXCR, one entry per CDR3 protein. The sample shows 550,000 to 800,000 distinct CDR3 sequences, approximately 14% of them seen only once. The receptor comes from a girl aged 2 to 10 with congenital amegakaryocytic thrombocytopenia, due to receive a stem cell transplant. The rearrangement links TRBV29-1 to TRBJ1-1; TRBD1 matches at 11 bases. The sequences come from PBMCs, collected before TCRalphabeta/CD19-depleted stem cell transplant. As DNA, the CDR3 is TGCAGCGCCAAAACCGGGACAGGGGGCACTGAAGCTTTCTTT. Translated: CSAKTGTGGTEAFF.